Each of the 31 T cell receptor beta chains below was sequenced from the same sample in a study of blood T cell repertoires in COVID-19. Measured with immunoSEQ multiplex PCR; TCRdb has only the in-frame clones, and not every one. The data contain some 170,000 clones, over 70% of them seen just once; the ten biggest clones take up 7%. The sample taken for sequencing was peripheral blood. The receptors were sampled from a middle-aged woman with COVID-19, enrolled during active disease.

The V gene is TRBV19, the J gene TRBJ2-5; D not certain. There are 16 residues in the CDR3. V was trimmed by 1 base and J by 3 bases, leaving 15 bases between them. Germline V CDR1 and CDR2: LNHDA, SQIVND (reference sequence). CDR3 in amino acids: CASSIGGGTVKETQYF. The CDR3 coding sequence is TGTGCCAGTAGTATAGGCGGCGGAACCGTAAAAGAGACCCAGTACTTC.

This chain connects TRBV27 to TRBJ2-1; 12 bases line up with TRBD2. Germline V gene lookup returns CDR1 MNHEY and CDR2 SMNVEV (reference sequence). After removal of 3 bases from V and 10 bases from J, the junction contained 7 bases not matched to a gene. The CDR3 spans 15 residues. The CDR3 reads CASSFRLAGDGEQFF. The CDR3 region has the DNA TGTGCCAGCAGTTTCCGACTAGCGGGAGATGGGGAGCAGTTCTTC.

The V and J genes are TRBV9 and TRBJ2-7, with a weak D call TRBD2 (5 bases). This CDR3 is 13 amino acids long. Trimming cost V 4 bases and J 3 bases, with 11 bases left between them. CDR1 SGDLS and CDR2 YYNGEE come from the germline V gene. The CDR3 is CASSPGLGYEQYF. Written as DNA, the CDR3 is TGTGCCAGCAGCCCCGGACTGGGCTACGAGCAGTACTTC.

CDR3 in amino acids: CAIPIPREGGYTF. CDR3 nucleotides: TGTGCCATCCCCATCCCCCGGGAAGGTGGCTACACCTTC. J is TRBJ1-2 and V is TRBV11-2; the D is unclear. This CDR3 region has 13 residues. In germline, CDR1 is SGHAT, CDR2 FQNNGV. Deletions cut 10 bases from V and 7 bases from J, with 19 bases between.

The V and J genes are TRBV7-9 and TRBJ1-1, with D perhaps TRBD1 (6 bases). Per germline, CDR1 SEHNR and CDR2 FQNEAQ (reference sequence). This CDR3 comprises 12 residues. V was trimmed by 3 bases and J by 9 bases, leaving 11 bases between them. CDR3 DNA: TGTGCCAGCAGCTTCGGACAGATGAAAGCTTTCTTT. It is translated as CASSFGQMKAFF.

A few counts support this clone. CDR3 loop: CASSPPWGMTGAYEQYF. The CDR3, as DNA: TGTGCCAGCAGCCCCCCGTGGGGAATGACAGGGGCCTACGAGCAGTACTTC. The rearrangement joins TRBV7-9 to TRBJ2-7, with 8 bases fitting TRBD1. The V segment lost 5 bases and the J segment 2 bases; nucleotides outside the gene matches: 14. In germline, CDR1 is SEHNR, CDR2 FQNEAQ (reference sequence). There are 17 residues in the CDR3. The full variable domain, in which reference TRBV7-9 and TRBJ2-7 provide the parts outside the CDR3, is DTGVSQNPRHKITKRGQNVTFRCDPISEHNRLYWYRQTLGQGPEFLTYFQNEAQLEKSRLLSDRFSAERPKGSFSTLEIQRTEQGDSAMYLCASSPPWGMTGAYEQYFGPGTRLTVT.

In regard to this clone: Mismatch with germline at one junction end may stem from a read error. The rearrangement links TRBV7-7 to TRBJ2-1; D is perhaps TRBD2 (6 bases). Germline CDR1 and CDR2: SSHAT and FNYEAQ (reference sequence). The CDR3 totals 15 residues. This CDR3 reads CASSLSEGLAHEQFF. The CDR3 DNA is TGTGCTAGCAGCTTATCGGAGGGCCTTGCGCATGAGCAGTTCTTC.

The chain combines TRBV18 with TRBJ2-5, with TRBD2 matching over 14 bases. Trimming at V came to 5 bases and at J to 2 bases, leaving 16 bases not matched to a gene. CDR1 and CDR2 from the germline V gene are KGHSH and LQKENI. The CDR3 loop spans 20 amino acids. DNA for the CDR3: TGTGCCAGCTCATCGAACCCCGGGACTAGCGGGGGAAAGACGCAAGAGACCCAGTACTTC. Protein sequence: CASSSNPGTSGGKTQETQYF.

The chain is built from TRBV27 and TRBJ1-1, with D perhaps matching TRBD1 (5 bases). CDR3 length: 14 amino acids. Germline assignment: CDR1 MNHEY and CDR2 SMNVEV (reference sequence). With 3 bases removed from V and 5 bases from J, the gap between germline ends came to 13 bases. The CDR3 is CASSFRPGGTEAFF. CDR3 nucleotides: TGTGCCAGCAGTTTTAGGCCTGGGGGGACTGAAGCTTTCTTT.

J is TRBJ1-1 and V is TRBV28; D uncertain. From germline, CDR1 is MDHEN and CDR2 SYDVKM. Deletions cut 3 bases from V and 4 bases from J, with 15 bases between. This CDR3 region has 15 residues. The CDR3 reads CASSFGLRVSTEAFF. Here the CDR3 DNA reads TGTGCCAGCAGTTTTGGACTCCGGGTGTCCACTGAAGCTTTCTTT.

The V and J genes are TRBV5-1 and TRBJ1-4, with TRBD1 as a possible D gene (5 bases). Germline V gives CDR1 SGHRS, CDR2 YFSETQ. V lost 2 bases, J lost 6 bases, and 11 bases lay in between. The CDR3 consists of 14 residues. The CDR3 DNA sequence: TGCGCCAGCAGCTTCAGACAGACGGATGAAAAACTGTTTTTT. It is translated as CASSFRQTDEKLFF.

This clone was observed a few times. The CDR3 bases are TGTGCCAGCAGGCTGACAGGGGGCTACGAGCAGTACTTC. It translates to CASRLTGGYEQYF. The J gene is TRBJ2-7, the V gene TRBV27; 9 positions match TRBD1. Germline V gives CDR1 MNHEY, CDR2 SMNVEV (reference sequence). The CDR3 spans 13 residues. V was pared by 6 bases and J by 3 bases, with 3 bases of the junction left unmatched.

This rearrangement joins TRBV7-3 to TRBJ2-5; TRBD2 matches at 10 bases. V was clipped by 4 bases and J by 4 bases; unmatched bases: 9. The CDR3 consists of 16 residues. The germline CDR1 and CDR2 sequences are SGHTA and FQGTGA. The CDR3: CASSSMEREGRETQYF. The CDR3 DNA sequence: TGTGCCAGCAGCTCCATGGAGCGGGAGGGAAGAGAGACCCAGTACTTC.

Regarding this clone: One junction end does not reproduce the germline sequence, and a read error may be involved. This sequence joins TRBV7-7 and TRBJ2-1; 8 bases match TRBD2. CDR1 is SSHAT, CDR2 FNYEAQ, per germline (reference sequence). The CDR3 runs 14 residues. The CDR3 coding sequence is TGTGCTAGCAGCTTGGGACTAGGGGGGGATGAGCAGTTCTTC. Protein: CASSLGLGGDEQFF. The full variable domain, rest sourced from reference TRBV7-7 and TRBJ2-1, is GAGVSQSPRYKVTKRGQDVTLRCDPISSHATLYWYQQALGQGPEFLTYFNYEAQPDKSGLPSDRFSAERPEGSISTLTIQRTEQRDSAMYRCASSLGLGGDEQFFGPGTRLTVL.

The chain couples TRBV25-1 to TRBJ1-2; maybe TRBD1 (5 bases). The CDR3 sequence is 16 residues long. Germline CDR1 and CDR2: MGHDK and SYGVNS. V dropped 3 bases and J dropped 3 bases, with 17 bases sitting between them. The CDR3 nucleotides are TGTGCCAGCAGTGACCGCGGACAAAGGGGCTACTATGGCTACACCTTC. Protein product: CASSDRGQRGYYGYTF.

This chain connects TRBV9 to TRBJ2-5, with 9 bases matching TRBD1. Germline lookup yields CDR1 SGDLS and CDR2 YYNGEE. The V gene end was trimmed by 0 bases and the J gene end by 5 bases; junction bases not matched to a gene: 5. CDR3 length: 15 residues. The CDR3 nucleotides read TGTGCCAGCAGCGTAGAGGACAGGGGTGGCGAGACCCAGTACTTC. As protein: CASSVEDRGGETQYF. Using reference TRBV9 and TRBJ2-5 for the parts outside the CDR3, the full variable domain is DSGVTQTPKHLITATGQRVTLRCSPRSGDLSVYWYQQSLDQGLQFLIQYYNGEERAKGNILERFSAQQFPDLHSELNLSSLELGDSALYFCASSVEDRGGETQYFGPGTRLLVL.

This chain connects TRBV7-9 to TRBJ1-1, with no clear D. Germline V gene sequence: CDR1 SEHNR, CDR2 FQNEAQ (reference sequence). V gave up 0 bases and J gave up 6 bases, with 8 bases separating them. CDR3 length: 13 amino acids. The CDR3 is CASSLARAPEAFF. In DNA, the CDR3 is TGTGCCAGCAGCTTAGCGCGCGCCCCTGAAGCTTTCTTT.

The chain carries TRBV6-5 and TRBJ2-2; D may be TRBD2 (5 bases). Trimming stripped 6 bases from V and 7 bases from J, with 9 bases between. In germline, CDR1 is MNHEY, CDR2 SVGAGI. The CDR3 consists of 12 residues. The CDR3 DNA is TGTGCCAGCAGAGGGAGTGGCGGGGAGCTGTTTTTT. It codes for CASRGSGGELFF.

The chain joins TRBV9 to TRBJ2-7, with a possible D match to TRBD2 (6 bases). CDR1 and CDR2 from the germline V gene are SGDLS and YYNGEE. V lost 4 bases and J 0 bases, leaving 11 bases between the germline ends. The CDR3 length is 14 residues. The CDR3 protein is CASSPRLGSYEQYF. For the CDR3, the DNA is TGTGCCAGCAGCCCCCGACTAGGCTCCTACGAGCAGTACTTC.

The genes are TRBV27 and TRBJ1-5, with D unclear. The V gene lost 2 bases and the J gene lost 5 bases, with 4 bases spanning the gap. From germline, CDR1 is MNHEY and CDR2 SMNVEV (reference sequence). The CDR3 runs to 12 residues. The CDR3 nucleotides read TGTGCCAGCAGTTTACGAGATCAGCCCCAGCATTTT. Translated: CASSLRDQPQHF.

The J gene is TRBJ2-1, the V gene TRBV7-2; D may be TRBD1 (5 bases). The CDR3 extends over 13 amino acids. The V gene's germline CDR1 is SGHTA and CDR2 FQGNSA. V lost 0 bases, J lost 9 bases, and 9 bases lay in between. The CDR3 is CASSLAIQGEQFF. The CDR3, as DNA: TGTGCCAGCAGCTTAGCCATCCAGGGTGAGCAGTTCTTC.

The sample holds a few counts of this clone. The chain combines TRBV27 with TRBJ2-1; 7 nucleotides agree with TRBD1. From germline, CDR1 is MNHEY and CDR2 SMNVEV (reference sequence). There are 20 residues in the CDR3. Trimming took 3 bases from V and 0 from J; bases not matched to a gene: 17. The CDR3 is CASSFRDSINRGSSYNEQFF. Here the CDR3 DNA reads TGTGCCAGCAGTTTCCGGGACAGTATAAATCGGGGAAGCTCCTACAATGAGCAGTTCTTC.

The rearrangement uses TRBV9 and TRBJ2-1; TRBD2 matches 7 bases. Trimming at V came to 0 bases and at J to 4 bases, leaving 7 bases not matched to a gene. Germline-derived CDR1 and CDR2 are SGDLS and YYNGEE. The length of the CDR3 is 16 residues. CDR3 residues: CASSVGPSGMYNEQFF. CDR3 DNA: TGTGCCAGCAGCGTAGGACCCAGCGGGATGTACAATGAGCAGTTCTTC.

J is TRBJ1-5 and V is TRBV7-4; TRBD1 agrees at 8 bases. V lost 3 bases, J lost 11 bases, and 12 bases stayed unmatched. Germline CDR1 SGHVT, CDR2 SQSDAQ. This CDR3 contains 15 residues. The CDR3 DNA follows: TGTGCCAGCAGCTTCCGGGACAGGTCTATAGTGACCCAGCATTTT. Its translation: CASSFRDRSIVTQHF.

The V call is TRBV29-1, the J call TRBJ2-7; 7 bases map to TRBD1. Germline-derived CDR1 and CDR2 are SQVTM and ANQGSEA. V was pared by 6 bases and J by 7 bases, with 9 bases of the junction left unmatched. This CDR3 region has 12 residues. CDR3 coding DNA: TGCAGCGTAGGCCGACAGGGTAGGGAGCAGTACTTC. This encodes CSVGRQGREQYF.

The chain combines TRBV28 with TRBJ2-7; D is uncertain. The CDR3 spans 13 residues. V lost 2 bases and J lost 3, with 8 bases in between. Germline V CDR1 and CDR2: MDHEN, SYDVKM. The CDR3 loop reads CASSLVPSYEQYF. The CDR3 nucleotides are TGTGCCAGCAGTTTAGTTCCCAGCTACGAGCAGTACTTC.

This chain joins TRBV7-9 and TRBJ2-7; the D gene is possibly TRBD1 (6 bases). V dropped 0 bases and J dropped 6 bases, with 12 bases sitting between them. The CDR3 contains 14 residues. Germline CDR1 SEHNR, CDR2 FQNEAQ (reference sequence). CDR3 in DNA: TGTGCCAGCAGCTTAGCAGCACAGGGCGGCGAGCAGTACTTC. It translates to CASSLAAQGGEQYF.

The V and J genes are TRBV28 and TRBJ1-2, with D uncertain. The CDR3 runs to 14 residues. Per germline, CDR1 MDHEN and CDR2 SYDVKM. V shed 3 bases and J shed 4 bases, with 12 bases lying between them. CDR3 sequence: CASSLNGLTYGYTF. The CDR3 nucleotides are TGTGCCAGCAGTTTGAACGGACTCACCTATGGCTACACCTTC.

This chain links TRBV6-5 with TRBJ1-4; D is perhaps TRBD1 (5 bases). CDR3 size: 15 residues. Trimming left V 0 bases short and J 8 bases short, with 13 bases between. Germline CDR1 reads MNHEY; CDR2 reads SVGAGI. CDR3 bases: TGTGCCAGCAGTTACTCGGATGTTCAGGGAGAAAAACTGTTTTTT. It encodes CASSYSDVQGEKLFF.

This clone was found once. This chain connects TRBV9 to TRBJ1-3, with a tentative D call TRBD1 (5 bases). The length of the CDR3 is 15 residues. Trimming cost V 0 bases and J 0 bases, with 7 bases left between them. The germline V gene has CDR1 SGDLS and CDR2 YYNGEE. The CDR3 DNA sequence: TGTGCCAGCAGCGTAGGACAGAGCTCTGGAAACACCATATATTTT. This codes for CASSVGQSSGNTIYF.

This clone came up a few times. V and J are TRBV18 and TRBJ1-2, with no clear D. The CDR3 is made up of 13 amino acids. V shed 2 bases and J shed 4 bases, with 8 bases lying between them. Germline-derived CDR1 and CDR2 are KGHSH and LQKENI. CDR3 DNA: TGTGCCAGCTCACCATCAGCGACCTATGGCTACACCTTC. Protein sequence: CASSPSATYGYTF.